The 24 T cell receptor beta chains below were found in one sample sequenced in a study of immune characterization of retroperitoneal liposarcoma. Using its own MiXCR run on the PCR reads, TCRdb lists one record per CDR3 protein. Here the sample spans 10,000 or so distinct CDR3 sequences, about a quarter being singletons. The sequenced material came from tumor tissue. These receptors came from a female donor with retroperitoneal liposarcoma.

The rearrangement uses TRBV7-2 and TRBJ2-1, with TRBD2 matching over 10 bases. Germline CDR1 reads SGHTA; CDR2 reads FQGNSA. V trimming: 4 bases; J trimming: 7 bases; junction bases outside the gene matches: 10. This CDR3 spans 16 amino acids. CDR3 loop: CASSSRSGGAGNEQFF. The CDR3 DNA is TGTGCCAGCAGCTCAAGGAGCGGGGGGGCCGGGAATGAGCAGTTCTTC.

This clonotype is medium-sized in the sample. The chain couples TRBV7-2 to TRBJ2-1; the match to TRBD2 covers 12 bases. The tail of the sequence fits TRBJ2-7 better, so the J call may be wrong. The CDR3 length is 15 residues. From germline, CDR1 is SGHTA and CDR2 FQGNSA. The chain's CDR3 is CASSPSSGRAYEQYF. The DNA of the CDR3 is TGTGCCAGCAGCCCATCTAGCGGGAGGGCCTACGAGCAGTACTTC.

This clonotype is medium-sized in the sample. J is TRBJ2-1 and V is TRBV7-6, with TRBD2 matching 13 bases. With 5 bases clipped from V and 10 bases from J, the junction kept 14 bases outside the gene matches. Germline V gene data show CDR1 as SGHVS and CDR2 as FNYEAQ. The CDR3 spans 17 residues. Written as DNA, the CDR3 is TGTGCCAGCAGCACGACTAGCGGGGGGTCCATGTCCTACGAGCAGTTCTTC. Residues: CASSTTSGGSMSYEQFF. Complete variable domain (other parts from reference TRBV7-6 and TRBJ2-1): GAGVSQSPRYKVTKRGQDVALRCDPISGHVSLYWYRQALGQGPEFLTYFNYEAQQDKSGLPNDRFSAERPEGSISTLTIQRTEQRDSAMYRCASSTTSGGSMSYEQFFGPGTRLTVL.

In its sample, this clonotype was seen a few times. The rearrangement links TRBV7-2 to TRBJ2-1; D unclear. Germline V gene lookup returns CDR1 SGHTA and CDR2 FQGNSA. The CDR3 runs 14 residues. The V and J ends lost 5 bases and 10 bases respectively, with 18 bases between them. Written as DNA, the CDR3 is TGTGCCAGCAGCCCTTGGAGAGGAACCTACGAGCAGTTCTTC. Protein: CASSPWRGTYEQFF.

This clonotype was detected ten times or more. The CDR3 nucleotides are TGTGCCAGCACGGGGCTGGAAAACATTCAGTACTTC. Translated: CASTGLENIQYF. The chain recombines TRBV6-1 with TRBJ2-4; tentatively, D is TRBD1 or TRBD2 (5 bases each). Germline-derived CDR1 and CDR2 are MNHNS and SASEGT. Trimming took 7 bases from V and 5 from J, leaving 9 bases between them. This CDR3 has 12 residues.

This clonotype was seen a few times. CDR3 coding DNA: TGTGCCAGCAGCTCATCCCGGGGCGAGCAGTTCTTC. Protein sequence: CASSSSRGEQFF. The rearrangement uses TRBV7-8 and TRBJ2-1; the D call may be TRBD1 or TRBD2 (5 bases each). Trimming stripped 4 bases from V and 10 bases from J, with 11 bases between. Germline V gives CDR1 SGHVS, CDR2 FQNEAQ. The CDR3 extends over 12 amino acids.

The chain couples TRBV12-3 or TRBV12-4 to TRBJ2-3; TRBD2 might be the D (5 bases). V was clipped by 8 bases and J by 6 bases, with 18 bases between them. This CDR3 comprises 14 residues. The CDR3 spells CASVGEGVRDTQYF. CDR3 in DNA: TGTGCCAGCGTCGGCGAGGGAGTAAGGGATACGCAGTATTTT.

This clonotype was observed a few times. The chain couples TRBV4-1 to TRBJ2-5; the match to TRBD1 covers 11 bases. V dropped 0 bases and J dropped 3; count of bases not matched to a gene: 3. Germline-derived CDR1 and CDR2 are MGHRA and YSYEKL. This CDR3 has 16 amino acids. CDR3 DNA sequence: TGCGCCAGCAGCCAAGATTGGGGACAGGGGGAAGAGACCCAGTACTTC. Translation: CASSQDWGQGEETQYF.

The rearrangement links TRBV6-1 to TRBJ2-3; 10 nucleotides match TRBD2. Germline assignment: CDR1 MNHNS and CDR2 SASEGT. This CDR3 has 16 amino acids. Unmatched junction bases numbered 15, after V lost 6 bases and J lost 9 bases. The CDR3 DNA sequence: TGTGCCAGCAGGGACCTTAAGCGGGAGGGCCTAAGGACGCAGTATTTT. It translates to CASRDLKREGLRTQYF.

This clonotype is medium-sized (0.01 to 0.1%). This chain uses TRBV7-2 with TRBJ2-1; 8 bases line up with TRBD2. This CDR3 has 16 amino acids. Germline V lookup: CDR1 SGHTA, CDR2 FQGNSA. J lost 13 bases, V lost 5 bases, and 19 bases had no gene match. CDR3 residues: CASSMRSSGSLETQFF. CDR3 DNA: TGTGCCAGCAGCATGCGCTCGAGCGGGAGTCTAGAGACCCAGTTCTTC.

This rearrangement joins TRBV12-3 or TRBV12-4 to TRBJ2-2; TRBD1 aligns across 9 bases. The ends lost 8 bases at V and 2 bases at J; junction bases unmatched: 3. This CDR3 is built from 14 residues. The CDR3, as DNA: TGTGCCAGCCAGGGACAGGGCAACACCGGGGAGCTGTTTTTT. This sequence encodes CASQGQGNTGELFF.

By its share, this clonotype is medium-sized. This chain connects TRBV6-1 to TRBJ1-6; 7 nucleotides align to TRBD1. Germline V gene lookup returns CDR1 MNHNS and CDR2 SASEGT. V was pared by 5 bases and J by 8 bases, with 6 bases of the junction left unmatched. The CDR3 is 14 amino acids. The chain's CDR3 is CASSRQGSDSPLHF. Written as DNA, the CDR3 is TGTGCCAGCAGTCGACAGGGATCTGATTCACCCCTCCACTTT.

V gene TRBV7-6 combines with J gene TRBJ2-1; the match to TRBD1 covers 11 bases. This CDR3 comprises 16 residues. Trimming took 2 bases from V and 3 from J; bases not matched to a gene: 3. Germline CDR1 is SGHVS and CDR2 is FNYEAQ. CDR3 residues: CASSLRGQGVYNEQFF. As DNA, the CDR3 is TGTGCCAGCAGCTTAAGGGGACAGGGGGTCTACAATGAGCAGTTCTTC.

This clonotype was seen repeatedly, ten times or more. The gene calls are TRBV4-1 and TRBJ1-1; no firm D call. CDR1 and CDR2 (germline): MGHRA, YSYEKL. Trimming took 4 bases from V and 1 from J, leaving 7 bases between them. This CDR3 has 13 residues. For the CDR3, the DNA is TGCGCCAGCAGCCGGTCAGAGAACACTGAAGCTTTCTTT. The encoded protein is CASSRSENTEAFF.

This chain links TRBV6-6 with TRBJ2-1; D call uncertain. The J call may be faulty, since TRBJ2-7 better matches the DNA end. Germline CDR1 reads MNHNY; CDR2 reads SVGAGI (reference sequence). The CDR3 spans 16 residues. DNA for the CDR3: TGTGCCAGCAGTTACCTGCCAGGTGGTGGTTACAATGAGCAGTACTTC. It translates to CASSYLPGGGYNEQYF.

In its sample, this clonotype was seen a few times. The chain couples TRBV7-9 to TRBJ1-2; D unclear. V was pared by 5 bases and J by 7 bases, with 11 bases between. From germline, CDR1 is SEHNR and CDR2 FQNEAQ (reference sequence). This CDR3 spans 12 amino acids. The CDR3 protein is CASSAALGGYTF. DNA for the CDR3: TGTGCCAGCAGCGCGGCTCTCGGTGGCTACACCTTC.

Within the sample, this clonotype is medium-sized. The genes are TRBV6-1 and TRBJ2-3; possibly TRBD1 or TRBD2 for D (5 bases each). Germline CDR1 and CDR2: MNHNS and SASEGT. V gave up 6 bases and J gave up 2 bases, with 18 bases separating them. CDR3 length equals 16 residues. CDR3 DNA sequence: TGTGCCAGCAGGGGGGTTGGGACGCCGAACACAGATACGCAGTATTTT. Translation gives CASRGVGTPNTDTQYF.

The chain joins TRBV6-1 to TRBJ2-2; D tentatively fits TRBD1 or TRBD2 (6 bases each). CDR1 and CDR2 from the germline V gene are MNHNS and SASEGT. This CDR3 region has 16 residues. V lost 7 bases and J 4 bases, leaving 19 bases between the germline ends. The CDR3 sequence is CASIPRGEPGTGELFF. The DNA of the CDR3 is TGTGCCAGCATACCAAGGGGGGAGCCGGGCACCGGGGAGCTGTTTTTT.

This clonotype was counted a few times. Germline and junction disagree at one end, which may indicate a read error. The chain carries TRBV7-6 and TRBJ1-1; D possibly corresponds to TRBD1 (5 bases). The CDR3 extends over 11 amino acids. Germline lookup yields CDR1 SGHVS and CDR2 FNYEAQ. CDR3 coding DNA: TGTGCCAGCAGCTTGACGGGGGAAGCTTTTTTT. This translates into CASSLTGEAFF.

By share, this clonotype ranks as medium-sized. This chain links TRBV7-2 with TRBJ2-1; 7 bases are a match to TRBD1. The CDR3 is 14 residues long. J was trimmed by 4 bases and V by 3 bases; bases with no gene match: 3. Germline lookup yields CDR1 SGHTA and CDR2 FQGNSA. The CDR3 protein is CASSFGTEYNEQFF. The CDR3 nucleotides read TGTGCCAGCAGCTTCGGGACAGAATACAATGAGCAGTTCTTC.

This clonotype was picked up many times. V gene TRBV6-1 combines with J gene TRBJ1-6, with a weak D call TRBD1 (6 bases). Trimming cost V 4 bases and J 4 bases, with 11 bases left between them. The germline V gene has CDR1 MNHNS and CDR2 SASEGT. The CDR3 contains 15 residues. The CDR3 region is CASSGGGAYNSPLHF. The CDR3 DNA follows: TGTGCCAGCAGTGGAGGGGGAGCTTATAATTCACCCCTCCACTTT.

This clonotype was counted many times. The V gene is TRBV6-1, the J gene TRBJ2-5, with no clear D. Germline CDR1 and CDR2: MNHNS and SASEGT. Trimming took off 6 bases at V and 7 bases at J, with 9 bases between the two ends. The CDR3 contains 11 residues. The DNA for the CDR3 is TGTGCCAGCAGCAGTCCGGGGACCCAGTACTTC. It translates to CASSSPGTQYF.

This clonotype was counted a few times. The chain couples TRBV6-4 to TRBJ2-3, with D possibly being TRBD1 or TRBD2 (6 bases each). From germline, CDR1 is MRHNA and CDR2 SNTAGT. Deletions cut 2 bases from V and 2 bases from J, with 8 bases between. CDR3 length: 14 amino acids. In DNA, the CDR3 is TGTGCCAGCAGTGACAGGGGGGACACAGATACGCAGTATTTT. Amino acids: CASSDRGDTDTQYF.

Judged by abundance, this clonotype is medium-sized. V is TRBV7-8 and J is TRBJ1-1; tentatively, D is TRBD1 (5 bases). Germline V CDR1 and CDR2: SGHVS, FQNEAQ. This CDR3 contains 15 residues. V dropped 0 bases and J dropped 5 bases, with 13 bases sitting between them. CDR3 sequence: CASSLATPGVTEAFF. DNA for the CDR3: TGTGCCAGCAGCTTAGCCACCCCGGGGGTTACTGAAGCTTTCTTT.